This section outlines one T cell receptor beta chain sequence together with its context. Its antigen is currently unknown. The CDR3 carries no conserved terminal phenylalanine or tryptophan, so it likely arises from a read error. Germline CDR1 is SGHTA and CDR2 is FQGTGA. This CDR3 is 13 amino acids long. With 2 bases removed from V and 7 bases from J, the gap between germline ends came to 11 bases. TCRdb called the PCR reads again in MiXCR, with one record for every CDR3 protein. The sample yields tens of thousands of distinct CDR3 sequences, 52% seen once. This sample is part of a study of esophageal squamous cell carcinoma under preoperative chemotherapy. The overall study: Samples included peripheral blood T cells as well as tumor-infiltrating lymphocytes. Findings and limits, study-wide: Peripheral T cells migrating into the tumor appeared to partly supply post-treatment tumor-infiltrating lymphocytes.

As to time point: after preoperative PTX-NDP chemotherapy. Paclitaxel-nedaplatin chemotherapy was given to patients ahead of their surgery. The chain combines TRBV7-3 with TRBJ2-5, with D maybe TRBD2 (6 bases). This sample was gathered from a patient given preoperative chemotherapy. The sequence came from a human donor with esophageal squamous cell carcinoma. The donor label of this sample is uncertain. CDR3: CASSLGGPATQYS. The CDR3 DNA reads TGTGCCAGCAGCTTAGGAGGGCCAGCGACCCAGTACTCG.